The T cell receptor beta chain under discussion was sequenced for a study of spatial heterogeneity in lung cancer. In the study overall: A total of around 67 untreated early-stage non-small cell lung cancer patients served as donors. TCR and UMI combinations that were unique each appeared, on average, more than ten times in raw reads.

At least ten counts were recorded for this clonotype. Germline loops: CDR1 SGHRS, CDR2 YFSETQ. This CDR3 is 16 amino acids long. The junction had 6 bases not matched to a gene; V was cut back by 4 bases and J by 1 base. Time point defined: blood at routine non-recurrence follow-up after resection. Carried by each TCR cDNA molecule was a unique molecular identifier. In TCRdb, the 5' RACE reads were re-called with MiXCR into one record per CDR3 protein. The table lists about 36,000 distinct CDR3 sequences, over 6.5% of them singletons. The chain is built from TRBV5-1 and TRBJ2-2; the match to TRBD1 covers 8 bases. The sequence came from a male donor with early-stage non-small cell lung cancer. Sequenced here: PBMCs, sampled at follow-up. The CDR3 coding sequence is TGCGCCAGCAGCATAGCTGGACAGGGGAACACCGGGGAGCTGTTTTTT. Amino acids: CASSIAGQGNTGELFF.